This T cell receptor beta chain came from a study of naive and memory T cell subsets. Broader study findings: A clonotype means one alpha or beta sequence, not an alpha/beta pair.

From the second PCR step, alpha and beta chains were amplified apart. As to this clonotype: As yet, its antigen is unknown.

An equimolar mix of two oligonucleotides served as the beta constant-region primer for TRBC1 and TRBC2. A 12-nucleotide UMI and the SP2 primer were added to the cDNA 3' end by oligonucleotide ligation. Nested alpha and beta constant-region primers with the SP2 primer drove four PCR rounds on ligated cDNA. TCRdb re-called the UMI-ligation and nested PCR reads through MiXCR, storing one row per CDR3 protein. The repertoire includes 77,000 or so distinct CDR3 sequences, around 13% of them detected once, and around 0.9% sits in the top ten. CDR3 length equals 14 residues. V was shortened by 3 bases and J by 1 base, with 10 bases between the two germline ends. CDR1 is SGHTS and CDR2 is YDEGEE in the germline V gene.

The rearrangement uses TRBV5-8 and TRBJ2-5, with D perhaps matching TRBD1 (6 bases). This receptor was identified in a human donor in good health. Sequenced: central memory CD4+ T cells from blood. CDR3 nucleotides: TGTGCCAGCAGCTCATGGACAGTCCAAGAGACCCAGTACTTC. Protein product: CASSSWTVQETQYF.